Following are 17 T cell receptor beta chains from one sample sequenced in a study of Graves' ophthalmopathy and Graves' hyperthyroidism. As the template, RNA transcripts were used to amplify TCR beta CDR3 regions. Scientists carried out first-round RT-PCR using HTBI primers and then a second-round multiplex PCR. TCRdb ran MiXCR on the multiplex PCR reads and lists one entry per CDR3 protein. The sample lists about 740,000 distinct CDR3 sequences; roughly 41% were seen once. The sequencing input was peripheral blood. The origin of the receptors is an adult man with Graves' ophthalmopathy.

The chain carries TRBV15 and TRBJ2-5; no firm D call. The CDR3 covers 13 residues. Germline CDR1 LNHNV, CDR2 YYDKDF (reference sequence). Trimming pared 3 bases from V and 4 bases from J, leaving 9 bases between. This chain's CDR3 is CATSRSATETQYF. The CDR3 DNA sequence: TGTGCCACCAGCAGGTCCGCGACAGAGACCCAGTACTTC. The full variable domain, in which reference TRBV15 and TRBJ2-5 provide the parts outside the CDR3, is DAMVIQNPRYQVTQFGKPVTLSCSQTLNHNVMYWYQQKSSQAPKLLFHYYDKDFNNEADTPDNFQSRRPNTSFCFLDIRSPGLGDTAMYLCATSRSATETQYFGPGTRLLVL.

The rearrangement joins TRBV29-1 to TRBJ2-7, with TRBD1 identical over 9 bases. The length of the CDR3 is 14 residues. Germline-derived CDR1 and CDR2 are SQVTM and ANQGSEA. The CDR3: CSAPRPGQGNEQYF. In DNA form, the CDR3 reads TGCAGTGCCCCTAGACCGGGACAGGGCAACGAGCAGTACTTC.

About this clonotype: The junction and the germline gene differ at one end; a read error may be behind it. The chain is built from TRBV28 and TRBJ1-3; weak D call: TRBD1 (5 bases). The CDR3 has 11 residues. The germline V gene has CDR1 MDHEN and CDR2 SYDVKM. CDR3 protein: CASSFRDRRDF. DNA of the CDR3: TGTGCCAGCAGTTTCAGGGACCGGCGAGATTTT.

With regard to this clonotype: A much more abundant neighbour one base away suggests this may be a read error. This chain joins TRBV2 and TRBJ1-5; D perhaps matches TRBD1 (5 bases). Germline CDR1 SNHLY, CDR2 FYNNEI. The CDR3 is made up of 15 amino acids. The CDR3 loop reads CASSERGIRNQPQRF. CDR3 nucleotides: TGTGCCAGCAGTGAGAGGGGCATCAGGAATCAGCCCCAGCGTTTT.

The chain links TRBV20-1 to TRBJ1-1, with D perhaps matching TRBD1 (5 bases). The ends were cut back, 0 bases at V and 3 bases at J, with 14 bases in the middle. CDR1 is DFQATT and CDR2 is SNEGSKA in the germline V gene (reference sequence). The CDR3 sequence is 15 residues long. The CDR3, as DNA: TGCAGTGCTAGAGATGCAGGGAAAGGGGACACTGAAGCTTTCTTT. Translating gives CSARDAGKGDTEAFF.

V gene TRBV20-1 combines with J gene TRBJ2-7; 8 positions match TRBD2. The CDR3 is 17 amino acids. The germline V gene encodes CDR1 DFQATT and CDR2 SNEGSKA (reference sequence). The trim removed 2 bases at V and 1 base at J, leaving 13 bases unmatched. The CDR3 DNA is TGCAGTGCTAGAAACCGGCCAGCGGGAGCGTGGTCCTACGAGCAGTACTTC. Amino acid sequence: CSARNRPAGAWSYEQYF.

This clonotype was seen at least ten times. This chain links TRBV2 with TRBJ1-2; 7 nucleotides agree with TRBD1. The V and J ends lost 5 bases and 6 bases, in that order; junction bases with no gene match: 6. This CDR3 is built from 13 residues. The germline V gene has CDR1 SNHLY and CDR2 FYNNEI. CDR3 sequence reads: CASSPDRVNGYTF. In nucleotides, the CDR3 is TGTGCCAGCAGTCCAGACAGGGTGAATGGCTACACCTTC.

The chain links TRBV29-1 to TRBJ2-5; the D gene is possibly TRBD1 (5 bases). The germline gives CDR1 SQVTM, CDR2 ANQGSEA. This CDR3 has 12 residues. V was clipped by 7 bases and J by 9 bases, with 18 bases between them. CDR3 in amino acids: CSATDTDQPQYF. The CDR3 nucleotides are TGCAGCGCGACGGACACGGACCAGCCCCAGTACTTC. Combining the CDR3 with reference TRBV29-1 and TRBJ2-5 gives the whole variable domain SAVISQKPSRDICQRGTSLTIQCQVDSQVTMMFWYRQQPGQSLTLIATANQGSEATYESGFVIDKFPISRPNLTFSTLTVSNMSPEDSSIYLCSATDTDQPQYFGPGTRLLVL.

Many counts were recorded for this clonotype. The chain uses TRBV25-1 and TRBJ2-2; D is uncertain. CDR3 length: 13 residues. The V gene lost 3 bases and the J gene lost 1 base, with 3 bases spanning the gap. Germline assignment: CDR1 MGHDK and CDR2 SYGVNS. CDR3 bases: TGTGCCAGCAGTGACAGGAACACCGGGGAGCTGTTTTTT. This translates into CASSDRNTGELFF.

With respect to this clonotype: A clone one base away is much larger, so this may be a read error. The gene calls are TRBV20-1 and TRBJ1-2; 10 nucleotides line up with TRBD1. There are 13 residues in the CDR3. Per germline, CDR1 DFQATT and CDR2 SNEGSKA (reference sequence). The CDR3 reads CSAATGTGDGCTF. CDR3 in DNA: TGCAGTGCGGCGACCGGGACAGGGGATGGCTGCACCTTC.

This chain links TRBV9 with TRBJ2-3, with 9 bases matching TRBD1. V was clipped by 4 bases and J by 4 bases; unmatched bases: 7. The CDR3 loop spans 15 amino acids. Germline-derived CDR1 and CDR2 are SGDLS and YYNGEE. The CDR3 DNA follows: TGTGCCAGCAGCACTGGGACAGGGATGCCAGATACGCAGTATTTT. Translation: CASSTGTGMPDTQYF.

This rearrangement joins TRBV25-1 to TRBJ2-3, with 10 bases lining up with TRBD2. Germline values: CDR1 MGHDK, CDR2 SYGVNS. The V and J ends lost 4 bases and 4 bases, in that order; junction bases with no gene match: 5. The CDR3 is 15 residues long. The CDR3 spells CASSAYSGGADTQYF. The CDR3 nucleotides are TGTGCCAGCAGTGCGTACAGCGGGGGGGCAGATACGCAGTATTTT.

This clonotype occurred many times. The chain employs TRBV5-8 and TRBJ2-2; a weak D match, TRBD2 (7 bases). V lost 0 bases and J 2 bases, leaving 11 bases between the germline ends. This CDR3 is built from 16 residues. The germline V gene has CDR1 SGHTS and CDR2 YDEGEE. The DNA for the CDR3 is TGTGCCAGCAGCTTGGCAAGGGGGGGAAACACCGGGGAGCTGTTTTTT. It codes for CASSLARGGNTGELFF.

This chain links TRBV12-3 or TRBV12-4 with TRBJ1-2, with TRBD1 matching 9 bases. CDR3 size: 14 residues. The CDR3 here is CASGLDRGNYGYTF. The CDR3, as DNA: TGTGCTAGTGGTTTGGACAGGGGTAACTATGGCTACACCTTC.

The V and J genes are TRBV24-1 and TRBJ1-5, with TRBD1 matching over 8 bases. Losses at the gene ends were 4 bases for V and 14 bases for J; bases not matched to a gene: 9. The CDR3 is 13 residues long. Germline V gives CDR1 KGHDR, CDR2 SFDVKD. The CDR3 sequence is CATSDGQGGNEHF. CDR3 coding DNA: TGTGCCACCAGTGACGGACAGGGTGGCAACGAGCATTTT.

This clonotype was detected many times. The V and J genes are TRBV29-1 and TRBJ1-1, with D possibly matching TRBD1 (5 bases). There are 13 residues in the CDR3. Germline lookup yields CDR1 SQVTM and CDR2 ANQGSEA. The ends were cut back, 1 base at V and 2 bases at J, with 8 bases in the middle. CDR3 nucleotide sequence: TGCAGCGTTGAAGGGGGCGGAAACACTGAAGCTTTCTTT. Translating gives CSVEGGGNTEAFF.

The chain has TRBV11-2 and TRBJ2-5; 7 nucleotides line up with TRBD2. V lost 2 bases, J lost 3 bases, and 3 bases stayed unmatched. The CDR3 is made up of 14 amino acids. Germline V gives CDR1 SGHAT, CDR2 FQNNGV. CDR3 in amino acids: CASSLRGGEETQYF. CDR3 DNA sequence: TGTGCCAGCAGCTTACGGGGAGGGGAAGAGACCCAGTACTTC.